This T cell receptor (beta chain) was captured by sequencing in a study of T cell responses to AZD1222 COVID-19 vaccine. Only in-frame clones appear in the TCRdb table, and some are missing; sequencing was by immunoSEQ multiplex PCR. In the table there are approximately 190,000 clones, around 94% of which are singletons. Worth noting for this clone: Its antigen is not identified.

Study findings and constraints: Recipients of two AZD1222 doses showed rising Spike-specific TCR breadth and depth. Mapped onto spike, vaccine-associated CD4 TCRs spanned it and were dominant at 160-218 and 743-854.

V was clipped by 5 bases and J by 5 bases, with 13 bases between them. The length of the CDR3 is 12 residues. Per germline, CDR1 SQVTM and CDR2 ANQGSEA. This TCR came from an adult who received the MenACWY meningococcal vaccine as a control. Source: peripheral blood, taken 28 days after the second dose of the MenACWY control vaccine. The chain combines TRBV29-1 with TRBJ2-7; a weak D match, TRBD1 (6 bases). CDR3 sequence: CSVTDRGDEQYF. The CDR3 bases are TGCAGCGTTACGGACAGAGGGGACGAGCAGTACTTC.